Presented here are 4 T cell receptor beta chains from one specimen sequenced in a study of early T cells in non-severe SARS-CoV-2 infection. Via MiXCR, TCRdb re-called the 5' RACE reads, giving one row per CDR3 protein. The sample contains tens of thousands of distinct CDR3 sequences, 14% to 15% of which appear only once. Source material: whole blood. These receptors originate from an adult who was a healthcare worker with PCR-confirmed SARS-CoV-2 infection or an uninfected control (not recorded which).

V and J are TRBV7-2 and TRBJ2-7, with TRBD1 matching 8 bases. Germline V CDR1 and CDR2: SGHTA, FQGNSA. After removal of 3 bases from V and 0 bases from J, the junction contained 1 base not matched to a gene. The CDR3 extends over 14 amino acids. The CDR3 DNA reads as TGTGCCAGCAGCTTGGACAGGGCCTCCTACGAGCAGTACTTC. Its protein product is CASSLDRASYEQYF.

The chain links TRBV7-8 to TRBJ2-5, with unresolved D. The CDR3 covers 14 residues. The germline CDR1 and CDR2 sequences are SGHVS and FQNEAQ. V was cut by 0 bases and J by 4 bases, with 9 bases left in between. CDR3: CASSLAKWRETQYF. In nucleotides, the CDR3 is TGTGCCAGCAGCTTAGCTAAATGGAGAGAGACCCAGTACTTC. The full variable domain, rest sourced from reference TRBV7-8 and TRBJ2-5, is GAGVSQSPRYKVAKRGQDVALRCDPISGHVSLFWYQQALGQGPEFLTYFQNEAQLDKSGLPSDRFFAERPEGSVSTLKIQRTQQEDSAVYLCASSLAKWRETQYFGPGTRLLVL.

There are many counts of this clonotype. This chain links TRBV5-6 with TRBJ2-2; D is possibly TRBD2 (5 bases). The CDR3 extends over 16 amino acids. The germline CDR1 and CDR2 sequences are SGHDT and YYEEEE. Trimming shortened V by 4 bases and J by 0 bases, and 13 bases separated the two germline ends. The CDR3 here is CASSPSPSSNTGELFF. The CDR3 nucleotides read TGTGCCAGCAGCCCTAGCCCAAGCTCGAACACCGGGGAGCTGTTTTTT.

CDR3 coding DNA: TGTGCCAGCAGTTTAGGGCTTCGTTCACCCCTCCACTTT. Translating gives CASSLGLRSPLHF. The V call is TRBV12-3 or TRBV12-4, the J call TRBJ1-6; no reliable D call. Trimming removed 1 base at V and 9 bases at J, with 7 bases between. This CDR3 is built from 13 residues.